This T cell receptor (beta chain) was captured in a study of T-cell memory formation after mild COVID-19. Study-level information: Largely, the TCR clusters proved donor specific. General study findings and limits: For second-wave clones that peaked at day 37, SARS-CoV-2 specificity went unverified.

This clonotype was counted between two and nine times. No antigen is known for it. The 5'RACE method, run with constant-segment primers, produced TCR alpha and TCR beta cDNA libraries (carrying sample barcodes and UMIs). TCRdb processed the 5' RACE reads anew with MiXCR; each CDR3 protein has one entry. The profile covers about 82,000 distinct CDR3 sequences, with about 13% appearing a single time and 40% to 45% taken by the ten largest. Sequencing was carried out using PBMCs or a T cell subset sorted from them (not recorded which). The source of this sequence is a man between 18 and 29 years old who had mild COVID-19 (a few samples of this study predate the infection). Cell type and time point are not known.

CDR3 nucleotide sequence: TGCGCCAGCAGCCTTGGGACTTTCATGAACACTGAAGCTTTCTTT. It codes for CASSLGTFMNTEAFF. The chain is built from TRBV4-1 and TRBJ1-1; tentative D call: TRBD1 (5 bases). Germline CDR1 reads MGHRA; CDR2 reads YSYEKL. V lost 4 bases and J lost 0, with 12 bases in between. This CDR3 has 15 amino acids.